This paragraph reports one TCR beta chain. With 60 Vbeta and 13 Jbeta primers, the PCR was carried out. Libraries were prepared by immunoSEQ multiplex PCR; TCRdb keeps only in-frame clonotypes and omits some of them. The repertoire table contains under 200,000 clones. These data are taken from a study of cytomegalovirus exposure and HLA in healthy donors. This receptor was obtained from a man aged 25-40 years in good health and CMV-seronegative. Sequencing input: PBMCs.

The CDR3, as DNA: TGTGCCAGCAGTCGCACCTTAGCGGGGGGGTGGGAGACCCAGTACTTC. Amino acid sequence: CASSRTLAGGWETQYF. The J gene is TRBJ2-5, the V gene TRBV27, with TRBD2 matching over 11 bases. The CDR3 is made up of 16 amino acids. Trimming took 5 bases from V and 5 from J; bases not matched to a gene: 10. Per germline, CDR1 MNHEY and CDR2 SMNVEV (reference sequence).